Shown below are 30 T cell receptor beta chains from a single sample sequenced in a study of blood T cell repertoires in COVID-19. Assay: immunoSEQ multiplex PCR; the TCRdb copy retains only in-frame clones and omits some. The sample has 250,000 to 300,000 clones; 70% to 90% are singletons. The material sequenced was peripheral blood. These receptors originate from a woman in her seventies with acute or convalescent COVID-19.

Here the CDR3 DNA reads TGTGCCAGCAGTGTTCGGACTAGCGGGGGCCAACTCTCCTACAATGAGCAGTTCTTC. The encoded protein is CASSVRTSGGQLSYNEQFF. The gene calls are TRBV6-1 and TRBJ2-1; 13 bases are a match to TRBD2. The V gene end was trimmed by 4 bases and the J gene end by 0 bases; junction bases not matched to a gene: 9. The CDR3 sequence is 19 residues long. CDR1 is MNHNS, CDR2 SASEGT, per germline.

The chain recombines TRBV25-1 with TRBJ2-2, with unresolved D. V shed 6 bases and J shed 4 bases, with 12 bases lying between them. Germline V gene sequence: CDR1 MGHDK, CDR2 SYGVNS. The CDR3 spans 14 residues. The CDR3 DNA follows: TGTGCCAGCAGGGATAGCTTTGTCACCGGGGAGCTGTTTTTT. This sequence encodes CASRDSFVTGELFF.

The V call is TRBV3-1 (or the pseudogene TRBV3-2), the J call TRBJ1-6; possible D gene TRBD1, 5 bases. The V gene's germline CDR1 is LGHDT and CDR2 YNNKEL (reference sequence). The CDR3 runs 14 residues. Trimming took 4 bases from V and 7 from J, leaving 11 bases between them. The CDR3 spells CASSPSRENSPLHF. CDR3 nucleotide sequence: TGTGCCAGCAGCCCTTCCAGGGAAAATTCACCCCTCCACTTT.

The chain has TRBV5-8 and TRBJ2-3, with 7 bases fitting TRBD2. CDR1 is SGHTS, CDR2 YDEGEE, per germline. This CDR3 has 15 residues. After removal of 4 bases from V and 4 bases from J, the junction contained 9 bases not matched to a gene. Here the CDR3 reads CASSLTSGRADTQYF. The DNA of the CDR3 is TGTGCCAGCAGCCTGACGTCAGGGAGGGCAGATACGCAGTATTTT.

This clone was observed a single time. The chain has TRBV7-9 and TRBJ2-7; 9 bases fit TRBD1. V trimming: 5 bases; J trimming: 6 bases; junction bases outside the gene matches: 8. Germline-derived CDR1 and CDR2 are SEHNR and FQNEAQ (reference sequence). The CDR3 runs to 14 residues. The CDR3 nucleotides read TGTGCCAGCAGCCCGGGACAGGGACTGTTCGAGCAGTACTTC. As protein: CASSPGQGLFEQYF. Together with reference TRBV7-9 and TRBJ2-7, the CDR3 gives the full variable domain: DTGVSQNPRHKITKRGQNVTFRCDPISEHNRLYWYRQTLGQGPEFLTYFQNEAQLEKSRLLSDRFSAERPKGSFSTLEIQRTEQGDSAMYLCASSPGQGLFEQYFGPGTRLTVT.

A single count supports this clone. V usage is TRBV5-1 and J usage is TRBJ2-1; 15 bases fit TRBD2. J lost 9 bases, V lost 3 bases, and 13 bases had no gene match. Germline-derived CDR1 and CDR2 are SGHRS and YFSETQ. The CDR3 has 18 amino acids. The CDR3, as DNA: TGCGCCAGCAGCTCAGGACTAGCGGGGGGGCTACGAATTAGTGAGCAGTTCTTC. This gives the protein CASSSGLAGGLRISEQFF.

The rearrangement uses TRBV6-5 and TRBJ1-2, with D perhaps TRBD1 (6 bases). This CDR3 is 12 amino acids long. Deletions cut 9 bases from V and 5 bases from J, with 13 bases between. Looked up from germline, CDR1 is MNHEY and CDR2 is SVGAGI. The CDR3 sequence: CASTRQGYGYTF. CDR3 in DNA: TGTGCCAGTACACGGCAGGGGTATGGCTACACCTTC.

J is TRBJ1-2 and V is TRBV19; D not resolved. Germline CDR1 LNHDA, CDR2 SQIVND (reference sequence). Trimming cost V 4 bases and J 3 bases, with 6 bases left between them. CDR3 length equals 12 residues. CDR3 amino acids: CASSSRDYGYTF. The DNA of the CDR3 is TGTGCCAGTAGTAGCCGGGACTATGGCTACACCTTC.

V usage is TRBV5-5 and J usage is TRBJ2-1; possibly TRBD2 for D (6 bases). The CDR3 runs 14 residues. Germline assignment: CDR1 SGHKS and CDR2 YYEKEE (reference sequence). Trimming took 4 bases from V and 6 from J, leaving 14 bases between them. For the CDR3, the DNA is TGTGCCAGCAGCGTGGGGACTCTATCCAATGAGCAGTTCTTC. Encoded protein: CASSVGTLSNEQFF.

The rearrangement uses TRBV2 and TRBJ2-4, with TRBD2 matching 10 bases. Germline loops: CDR1 SNHLY, CDR2 FYNNEI. The V segment lost 3 bases and the J segment 0 bases; nucleotides outside the gene matches: 5. The CDR3 length is 17 residues. The CDR3 spells CASSDKRGGIAKNIQYF. The CDR3 DNA is TGTGCCAGCAGTGATAAGCGGGGGGGGATAGCCAAAAACATTCAGTACTTC.

This chain links TRBV6-5 with TRBJ1-4, with D perhaps matching TRBD1 (6 bases). Trimming took off 5 bases at V and 6 bases at J, with 10 bases between the two ends. The V gene's germline CDR1 is MNHEY and CDR2 SVGAGI. The CDR3 runs to 13 residues. CDR3 nucleotides: TGTGCCAGCAGTCTTAAGGGGGATGAAAAACTGTTTTTT. Translation gives CASSLKGDEKLFF.

This clone was seen more than once but under ten times. The chain links TRBV2 to TRBJ2-7, with D unresolved. V dropped 6 bases and J dropped 5 bases, with 14 bases sitting between them. The CDR3 is 13 residues long. CDR1 SNHLY and CDR2 FYNNEI come from the germline V gene. The CDR3 nucleotides are TGTGCCAGCAGAACGAGAACAGCTGACGAGCAGTACTTC. It codes for CASRTRTADEQYF. Based on the CDR3 plus reference TRBV2 and TRBJ2-7, the full variable domain is EPEVTQTPSHQVTQMGQEVILRCVPISNHLYFYWYRQILGQKVEFLVSFYNNEISEKSEIFDDQFSVERPDGSNFTLKIRSTKLEDSAMYFCASRTRTADEQYFGPGTRLTVT.

The V and J genes are TRBV6-5 and TRBJ1-2; TRBD1 is a possible D gene (5 bases). The CDR3 covers 13 residues. Per germline, CDR1 MNHEY and CDR2 SVGAGI. Trimming pared 6 bases from V and 7 bases from J, leaving 15 bases between. CDR3 protein: CASSSDRPPGYTF. The CDR3, as DNA: TGTGCCAGCAGCTCTGACAGACCCCCTGGCTACACCTTC.

This chain links TRBV5-1 with TRBJ2-7; a weak D match, TRBD2 (5 bases). Germline loops: CDR1 SGHRS, CDR2 YFSETQ. The CDR3 extends over 14 amino acids. Trimming took off 4 bases at V and 6 bases at J, with 17 bases between the two ends. CDR3 sequence (DNA): TGCGCCAGCAGCACCGACGGCCGAGGAGGCGAGCAGTACTTC. Protein sequence: CASSTDGRGGEQYF.

The gene calls are TRBV5-1 and TRBJ1-1; tentative D call: TRBD1 (5 bases). The germline CDR1 and CDR2 sequences are SGHRS and YFSETQ. Trimming cost V 4 bases and J 5 bases, with 9 bases left between them. This CDR3 contains 12 residues. The DNA for the CDR3 is TGCGCCAGCAGCCCAAGGGGTACTGAAGCTTTCTTT. This gives the protein CASSPRGTEAFF.

This chain links TRBV5-5 with TRBJ2-7, with 10 positions matching TRBD2. This CDR3 region has 15 residues. V lost 0 bases to trimming and J lost 5 bases; unmatched junction nucleotides: 5. From germline, CDR1 is SGHKS and CDR2 YYEKEE (reference sequence). CDR3 amino acids: CASSLERGGGHEQYF. CDR3 DNA sequence: TGTGCCAGCAGCTTGGAGCGGGGGGGAGGCCACGAGCAGTACTTC. Full variable domain (remainder filled in from reference TRBV5-5 and TRBJ2-7): DAGVTQSPTHLIKTRGQQVTLRCSPISGHKSVSWYQQVLGQGPQFIFQYYEKEERGRGNFPDRFSARQFPNYSSELNVNALLLGDSALYLCASSLERGGGHEQYFGPGTRLTVT.

This chain's CDR3 is CASSSSGRGGTTDTQYF. CDR3 sequence (DNA): TGCGCCAGCAGCTCCTCAGGGCGGGGGGGGACCACAGATACGCAGTATTTT. The V and J genes are TRBV5-1 and TRBJ2-3; 9 positions agree with TRBD2. CDR1 SGHRS and CDR2 YFSETQ come from the germline V gene. The CDR3 contains 17 residues. V dropped 3 bases and J dropped 2; count of bases not matched to a gene: 10.

The chain uses TRBV30 and TRBJ2-5, with 10 bases that match TRBD1. The CDR3 is made up of 16 amino acids. Unmatched junction bases numbered 16, after V lost 7 bases and J lost 5 bases. CDR1 is GTSNPN, CDR2 SVGIG, per germline (reference sequence). The CDR3 DNA reads as TGTGCCTCGAACGGACTTCCGGGACAGGGGAGGGAGACCCAGTACTTC. It encodes CASNGLPGQGRETQYF.

The gene calls are TRBV7-8 and TRBJ2-1; TRBD2 might be the D (6 bases). This CDR3 contains 14 residues. V was trimmed by 4 bases and J by 6 bases, leaving 13 bases between them. Germline values: CDR1 SGHVS, CDR2 FQNEAQ. The CDR3 sequence: CASSSLATGNEQFF. In DNA form, the CDR3 reads TGTGCCAGCAGCTCCCTAGCGACGGGCAATGAGCAGTTCTTC.

The chain has TRBV7-3 and TRBJ2-5; D gene unclear. This CDR3 contains 14 residues. Germline V gene lookup returns CDR1 SGHTA and CDR2 FQGTGA. Trimming took off 5 bases at V and 5 bases at J, with 15 bases between the two ends. The CDR3 DNA reads as TGTGCCAGCAGCCCCGCCCCTAATAAGGAGACCCAGTACTTC. This sequence encodes CASSPAPNKETQYF.

The V gene is TRBV14, the J gene TRBJ1-6; TRBD1 aligns across 9 bases. Germline V CDR1 and CDR2: SGHDN, FVKESK. This CDR3 has 16 residues. Losses at the gene ends were 5 bases for V and 9 bases for J; bases not matched to a gene: 11. CDR3: CASSSVWDRAASPLHF. Here the CDR3 DNA reads TGTGCCAGCAGCTCCGTCTGGGACAGGGCAGCTTCACCCCTCCACTTT.

V gene TRBV4-1 combines with J gene TRBJ2-3; 11 nucleotides line up with TRBD2. With V trimmed by 0 bases and J by 2 bases, 13 bases remained unmatched. Germline CDR1 and CDR2: MGHRA and YSYEKL. CDR3 length: 20 residues. CDR3 in DNA: TGCGCCAGCAGCCAAGAGACTAGCGGGGACTCACGGGTTCACACAGATACGCAGTATTTT. Translating gives CASSQETSGDSRVHTDTQYF.

The genes are TRBV29-1 and TRBJ1-2, with D perhaps TRBD1 (5 bases). V gave up 6 bases and J gave up 6 bases, with 11 bases separating them. Germline lookup yields CDR1 SQVTM and CDR2 ANQGSEA. The length of the CDR3 is 11 residues. The CDR3 region is CSVGGDHGYTF. CDR3 nucleotides: TGCAGCGTGGGGGGGGATCATGGCTACACCTTC.

The chain employs TRBV29-1 and TRBJ2-3; weak D call: TRBD1 (6 bases). From germline, CDR1 is SQVTM and CDR2 ANQGSEA. The V end lost 6 bases, the J end lost 4 bases, and 8 bases lay between the germline ends. CDR3 length equals 11 residues. The CDR3 DNA is TGCAGCGTGGGACAAGCAGATACGCAGTATTTT. This encodes CSVGQADTQYF.

The genes are TRBV7-3 and TRBJ2-7; 7 bases agree with TRBD2. V gave up 5 bases and J gave up 6 bases; unmatched junction bases: 7. In germline, CDR1 is SGHTA, CDR2 FQGTGA. The CDR3 has 13 amino acids. CDR3 residues: CASSQGLKGEQYF. The CDR3 nucleotides are TGTGCCAGCAGCCAGGGACTAAAAGGCGAGCAGTACTTC.

V gene TRBV5-8 combines with J gene TRBJ1-4; TRBD1 aligns across 9 bases. V lost 3 bases to trimming and J lost 7 bases; unmatched junction nucleotides: 7. Germline assignment: CDR1 SGHTS and CDR2 YDEGEE. CDR3 size: 15 residues. The CDR3 region is CASSSRTGDFEKLFF. The CDR3 DNA reads TGTGCCAGCAGCTCAAGGACAGGGGATTTTGAAAAACTGTTTTTT. The full variable domain, completed using reference TRBV5-8 and TRBJ1-4, is EAGVTQSPTHLIKTRGQQATLRCSPISGHTSVYWYQQALGLGLQFLLWYDEGEERNRGNFPPRFSGRQFPNYSSELNVNALELEDSALYLCASSSRTGDFEKLFFGSGTQLSVL.

This clone was seen a single time. The chain recombines TRBV19 with TRBJ1-6; the D gene is possibly TRBD1 (6 bases). V was pared by 5 bases and J by 12 bases, with 23 bases between. The CDR3 spans 16 residues. Germline V CDR1 and CDR2: LNHDA, SQIVND (reference sequence). CDR3 nucleotide sequence: TGTGCCAGTAGTCGGGCCACCTACAGGGTTGGTGGACCCCTCCACTTT. This encodes CASSRATYRVGGPLHF.

This sequence joins TRBV15 and TRBJ2-5; unclear D gene. The CDR3 consists of 12 residues. Between the trimmed V and J ends, which lost 5 bases and 7 bases, there was a span of 11 bases. Germline V gene sequence: CDR1 LNHNV, CDR2 YYDKDF (reference sequence). In nucleotides, the CDR3 is TGTGCCACCAGCCTCCCTTTCCGGACCCAGTACTTC. Translated, it gives CATSLPFRTQYF.

The chain joins TRBV19 to TRBJ1-6, with D perhaps matching TRBD1 (6 bases). The CDR3 has 14 residues. With 4 bases removed from V and 10 bases from J, the gap between germline ends came to 14 bases. CDR1 LNHDA and CDR2 SQIVND come from the germline V gene (reference sequence). The CDR3 spells CASSTPGGRSPLHF. The CDR3 DNA sequence: TGTGCCAGTAGTACCCCCGGGGGGCGGTCACCCCTCCACTTT.

This clone showed up just once. The chain is built from TRBV6-5 and TRBJ2-1, with TRBD1 matching over 9 bases. The CDR3 has 14 amino acids. The germline gives CDR1 MNHEY, CDR2 SVGAGI. Here the CDR3 reads CASQGTGTYNEQFF. The DNA for the CDR3 is TGTGCTAGTCAGGGGACAGGGACCTACAATGAGCAGTTCTTC.